The rows below give T cell receptor beta chains drawn from one sample of a study of T cells in Graves' hyperthyroidism and ophthalmopathy. TCRdb processed the multiplex PCR reads anew with MiXCR; each CDR3 protein has one entry. The profile shows 500,000 to 750,000 distinct CDR3 sequences, less than 20% of them singletons. Sequencing was done on a sample of blood. These receptors all stem from a woman in her twenties or thirties with Graves' hyperthyroidism. The CDR3 runs from the conserved cysteine through the conserved F or W. Not all rows give a size; the values are once, few, many and, for expanded clones, a class.

>NA|TRBV2
CASRHRDRAYNEQFF
>many|TRBV7-2
CASSLQRADQETQYF
>many|TRBV12-3/TRBV12-4
CASSLRVYGYTF
>many|TRBV20-1
CSAPESYEQYF
>many|TRBV7-2
CASSHAGRADTQYF
>few|TRBV5-6
CASSLEIIAGTLYEQYF
>many|TRBV19
CASTRGDTEAFF
>NA|TRBV10-2
CASSDQGVYSNQPQHF
>NA|TRBV30
CAWSPLDSFSYNEQFF
>NA|TRBV27
CASSSIGLSYEQYF
>few|TRBV27
CASSLEGPSGSPNNEQFF
>many|TRBV6-1
CASNSATGSSMNTEAFF
>many|TRBV7-2
CASSLYRGEAFF
>few|TRBV20-1
CSASRWGSGSYNEQFF
>NA|TRBV5-4
CASSSPIGQGTEAFF
>many|TRBV30
CAWSRAPLGEAFF
>many|TRBV10-3
CAISGQAMGGYTF
>NA|TRBV12-3/TRBV12-4
CASSFRLGVNEQFF
>many|TRBV11-2
CASSLDRSSSYEQYF
>NA|TRBV28
CASSLKTSGRGDYNEQFF
>many|TRBV3-1
CASSQVLGTSGASSYNEQFF
>NA|TRBV19
CASSQQGAETYEQYF
>many|TRBV28
CAVNGRGHGNQPQHF
>few|TRBV11-3
CASSLATSGRPGELFF
>NA|TRBV11-2
CATTGTPNEKLFF
>many|TRBV6-1
CASRPDGATNEKLFF
>few|TRBV4-1
CASSQDYGLAGYYNEQFF
>few|TRBV30
CAWALGAYTDTQYF
>NA|TRBV10-3
CASGGPGNTIYF
>few|TRBV30
CAWTPGTGALDSYEQYF
>few|TRBV12-3/TRBV12-4
CASSLSETSGSTDTQYF
>NA|TRBV15
CATSREESGLAGANEQFF
>few|TRBV7-9
CASSLAGYVYEQYF
>few|TRBV7-6
CASSYLGGHQNTGELFF
>few|TRBV7-9
CASSQGYVAGGRNEQFF
>many|TRBV30
CAWRKTTSPSEQYF
>few|TRBV5-1
CASSLGTGLDTGELFF
>many|TRBV7-2
CASSLSSTGDQPQHF
>many|TRBV5-1
CASRGTSIPGELFF
>many|TRBV18
CASSPSGSYNEQFF